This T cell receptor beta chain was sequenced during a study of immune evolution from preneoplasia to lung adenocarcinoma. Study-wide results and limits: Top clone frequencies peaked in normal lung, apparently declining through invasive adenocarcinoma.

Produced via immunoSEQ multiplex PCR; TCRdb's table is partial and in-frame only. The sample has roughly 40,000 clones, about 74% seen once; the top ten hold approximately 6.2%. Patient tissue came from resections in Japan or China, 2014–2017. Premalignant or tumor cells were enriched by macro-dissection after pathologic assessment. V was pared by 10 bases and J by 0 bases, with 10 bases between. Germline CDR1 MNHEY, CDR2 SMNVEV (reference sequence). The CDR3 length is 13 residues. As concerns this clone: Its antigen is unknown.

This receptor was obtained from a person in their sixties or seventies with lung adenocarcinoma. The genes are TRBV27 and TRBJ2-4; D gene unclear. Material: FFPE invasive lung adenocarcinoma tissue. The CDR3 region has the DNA TGTGCCACCCAGGCGCTAGCCAAAAACATTCAGTACTTC. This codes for CATQALAKNIQYF.